A selection of T cell receptor beta chains follows, all from one sample in a study of T-cell reconstitution after alpha-beta-depleted transplantation in children. In TCRdb, the PCR reads were re-called with MiXCR into one record per CDR3 protein. This sample has fewer than 550,000 distinct CDR3 sequences; more than 9% occur once, and the top ten carry about 2%. The sample consisted of PBMCs, taken before TCRalphabeta/CD19-depleted stem cell transplant. The receptors derive from a child aged 2 to 9 with inherited bone marrow failure, due to receive a stem cell transplant. The CDR3 runs from the conserved cysteine through the conserved F or W.

J gene,V gene,CDR3 protein
TRBJ2-5,TRBV29-1,CSVVGQGETQYF
TRBJ2-1,TRBV29-1,CSVTGLAGPDDEQFF
TRBJ2-5,TRBV6-5,CASSYNGPGETQYF
TRBJ1-2,TRBV20-1,CSARAEDGNYGYTF
TRBJ1-1,TRBV6-1,CASKPGQGNTEAFF
TRBJ2-7,TRBV7-9,CASSPPRGLDEQYF
TRBJ2-7,TRBV5-4,CASSLVVGGVREQYF
TRBJ2-7,TRBV3-1,CASSQEHGAYEQYF
TRBJ2-3,TRBV27,CASSSGGMLDTQYF
TRBJ2-7,TRBV28,CAIQGGVGYEQYF
TRBJ2-3,TRBV20-1,CSAPHPVTDTQYF
TRBJ2-1,TRBV10-3,CAISESGPSATRDEQFF
TRBJ2-7,TRBV5-6,CASSLLRRGKAF
TRBJ2-7,TRBV5-1,CASSLSFSSGQVLYEQYF
TRBJ2-7,TRBV2,CASSEAERTGRSYEQYF
TRBJ2-3,TRBV27,CASSSGLDSTDTQYF
TRBJ2-7,TRBV12-3/TRBV12-4,CASTASGLAVEQYF
TRBJ2-1,TRBV3-1,CASSRSGHEQFF
TRBJ2-7,TRBV29-1,CSGGLKHEQYF
TRBJ2-3,TRBV4-3,CASSPGQGYTDTQYF
TRBJ2-5,TRBV5-1,CASSLAPTGGRETQYF
TRBJ2-1,TRBV19,CASTSGVYNEQFF
TRBJ1-4,TRBV5-1,CASSSLTEAEKLFF
TRBJ2-1,TRBV11-2,CASSPGTSGISRGPYNEQFF
TRBJ2-2,TRBV7-2,CASSSGQGDTGELFF
TRBJ1-2,TRBV12-3/TRBV12-4,CASTPGPPIGYTF
TRBJ2-3,TRBV29-1,CSVEELAGGPDTQYF
TRBJ2-1,TRBV12-3/TRBV12-4,CASSRPGPHNEQFF
TRBJ2-1,TRBV20-1,CSARLAGIVYNEQFF
TRBJ2-3,TRBV9,CASSVADLPGTQYF
TRBJ1-2,TRBV4-3,CASSQAGRGLGYTF
TRBJ2-5,TRBV5-5,CASSLMGRYFQETQYF
TRBJ2-2,TRBV7-2,CASSRARAGGGTGELFF
TRBJ2-1,TRBV7-8,CASSLDGTNYNEQFF
TRBJ2-2,TRBV5-6,CARSLGLFSGELFF
TRBJ2-5,TRBV20-1,CSAIGTVIETQYF
TRBJ1-5,TRBV6-5,CASKFDRPIFSNQPQHF
TRBJ2-3,TRBV29-1,CSVEGSSGSTDTQYF
TRBJ2-1,TRBV5-5,CASSFVGDEQFF
TRBJ2-5,TRBV24-1,CATSERQGELYQETQYF
TRBJ1-1,TRBV6-5,CASSYGGTEAFF
TRBJ2-1,TRBV4-2,CASSQVRPTRGHNEQFF
TRBJ2-1,TRBV5-1,CASRVPGASYNEQFF
TRBJ1-1,TRBV6-2/TRBV6-3,CASSSKVPGPGEMRNTEAFF
TRBJ2-2,TRBV29-1,CSVEPTGVRELFF
TRBJ2-1,TRBV29-1,CSVVFSSYNEQFF
TRBJ1-1,TRBV24-1,CATSDSGWTEAFF
TRBJ2-3,TRBV28,CASSLAGLGTDTQYF
TRBJ2-3,TRBV5-4,CASSRALAGQGDTQYF
TRBJ1-5,TRBV12-3/TRBV12-4,CASSLGDRRLAQPQHF
TRBJ2-1,TRBV29-1,CSALPLYNEQFF
TRBJ2-3,TRBV20-1,CSARDWGLAGSTDTQYF
TRBJ2-4,TRBV29-1,CSLVAGGGNIQYF
TRBJ2-1,TRBV5-1,CASSAIQGLMYNEQFF